The clone carrying this TCR beta chain showed up just a few times. Using constant-segment primers, 5'RACE produced TCR alpha and TCR beta cDNA libraries carrying sample barcodes and UMIs. TCRdb analysed the 5' RACE reads with MiXCR anew, one entry per CDR3 protein. The sample lists roughly 200,000 distinct CDR3 sequences; about a sixth were seen once. This sample is part of a study of T-cell memory formation after mild COVID-19. The germline V gene has CDR1 SEHNR and CDR2 FQNEAQ (reference sequence). The CDR3 is made up of 15 amino acids. Trimming removed 1 base at V and 10 bases at J, with 17 bases between.

The sample taken for sequencing was PBMCs or a T cell subset sorted from them (not recorded which). The chain uses TRBV7-9 and TRBJ2-1, with D possibly being TRBD1 (5 bases). The TCR originated in an adult woman who had mild COVID-19 (a few samples of this study predate the infection). Cell type and time point are not known. The CDR3: CASSLGVGLPNEQFF. The CDR3 DNA sequence: TGTGCCAGCAGCTTAGGCGTGGGGCTACCCAACGAGCAGTTCTTC. Complete variable domain (other parts from reference TRBV7-9 and TRBJ2-1): DTGVSQNPRHKITKRGQNVTFRCDPISEHNRLYWYRQTLGQGPEFLTYFQNEAQLEKSRLLSDRFSAERPKGSFSTLEIQRTEQGDSAMYLCASSLGVGLPNEQFFGPGTRLTVL.